This entry lists 26 T cell receptor beta chains sequenced from one sample in a study of blood T cell repertoires in COVID-19. TCRdb's table, derived via immunoSEQ multiplex PCR, lists solely in-frame clones and lacks some. Among 150,000 to 190,000 clones, 75% to 85% were seen once, and the ten largest hold roughly 0.6%. The sequencing input was peripheral blood. The origin of the receptors is a man in his fifties or sixties with acute or convalescent COVID-19.

The chain uses TRBV5-1 and TRBJ1-4, with TRBD1 as a possible D gene (5 bases). The CDR3 runs to 18 residues. V was cut by 0 bases and J by 1 base, with 16 bases left in between. The V gene's germline CDR1 is SGHRS and CDR2 YFSETQ. CDR3 protein: CASSLGSRAKRTNEKLFF. Here the CDR3 DNA reads TGCGCCAGCAGCTTGGGTTCCAGGGCAAAGCGAACTAATGAAAAACTGTTTTTT.

The rearrangement links TRBV5-5 to TRBJ2-3, with no clear D. Germline V gene data show CDR1 as SGHKS and CDR2 as YYEKEE (reference sequence). This CDR3 has 13 amino acids. Trimming removed 0 bases at V and 6 bases at J, with 8 bases between. The CDR3 nucleotides read TGTGCCAGCAGCTTGGGGCCCTGGGATACGCAGTATTTT. It translates to CASSLGPWDTQYF.

The J gene is TRBJ2-1, the V gene TRBV7-9, with 11 bases lining up with TRBD2. In germline, CDR1 is SEHNR, CDR2 FQNEAQ (reference sequence). The CDR3 covers 16 residues. The ends lost 7 bases at V and 9 bases at J; junction bases unmatched: 14. The DNA of the CDR3 is TGTGCCAGCAACCAAGCCGGGACTAGCGGCCCACGTGAGCAGTTCTTC. Translation: CASNQAGTSGPREQFF.

The CDR3 coding sequence is TGTGCCAGCAGTAGCTCAGGGGGATCGCAGACCCAGTACTTC. This gives the protein CASSSSGGSQTQYF. The chain carries TRBV6-5 and TRBJ2-5; 7 nucleotides line up with TRBD1. Trimming removed 5 bases from V and 6 bases from J; junction bases left unmatched: 9. The germline V gene encodes CDR1 MNHEY and CDR2 SVGAGI. The CDR3 consists of 14 residues.

The rearrangement links TRBV19 to TRBJ1-6, with TRBD1 matching 8 bases. V lost 10 bases, J lost 6 bases, and 11 bases stayed unmatched. The CDR3 has 15 residues. The V gene's germline CDR1 is LNHDA and CDR2 SQIVND (reference sequence). CDR3 DNA sequence: TGTGCCACCACATTCCGGGGACAGGCTAATTCACCCCTCCACTTT. Translated, it gives CATTFRGQANSPLHF.

The CDR3 is CASSLARATEAFF. In nucleotides, the CDR3 is TGTGCCAGCAGCCTGGCCAGGGCCACTGAAGCTTTCTTT. This chain connects TRBV3-1 (or the pseudogene TRBV3-2) to TRBJ1-1, with D maybe TRBD1 (5 bases). V shed 4 bases and J shed 4 bases, with 10 bases lying between them. The length of the CDR3 is 13 residues. CDR1 and CDR2 from the germline V gene are LGHDT and YNNKEL (reference sequence).

The chain uses TRBV6-6 and TRBJ1-2; D might be TRBD1 (6 bases). The germline V gene has CDR1 MNHNY and CDR2 SVGAGI (reference sequence). Trimming left V 10 bases short and J 4 bases short, with 16 bases between. The CDR3 is made up of 13 amino acids. The CDR3 DNA sequence: TGTGCCATTACAAGATCGGACAGCTATGGCTACACCTTC. Translated: CAITRSDSYGYTF.

This clone was counted a few times. V usage is TRBV5-1 and J usage is TRBJ2-1; 9 bases are shared with TRBD2. The V and J ends lost 3 bases and 9 bases, in that order; junction bases with no gene match: 10. This CDR3 is 15 amino acids long. Germline CDR1 is SGHRS and CDR2 is YFSETQ. CDR3 protein: CASSSGTSPGGEQFF. The CDR3 DNA is TGCGCCAGCAGCTCCGGGACTAGCCCGGGCGGTGAGCAGTTCTTC. Variable domain in full (rest from reference TRBV5-1 and TRBJ2-1): KAGVTQTPRYLIKTRGQQVTLSCSPISGHRSVSWYQQTPGQGLQFLFEYFSETQRNKGNFPGRFSGRQFSNSRSEMNVSTLELGDSALYLCASSSGTSPGGEQFFGPGTRLTVL.

V is TRBV2 and J is TRBJ2-1; possibly TRBD2 for D (6 bases). CDR1 and CDR2 (germline): SNHLY, FYNNEI. The CDR3 runs to 15 residues. V was pared by 2 bases and J by 0 bases, with 8 bases between. The CDR3 loop reads CASSELAFSYNEQFF. In DNA, the CDR3 is TGTGCCAGCAGTGAACTAGCGTTCTCCTACAATGAGCAGTTCTTC. Filled out from reference TRBV2 and TRBJ2-1, the complete variable domain reads EPEVTQTPSHQVTQMGQEVILRCVPISNHLYFYWYRQILGQKVEFLVSFYNNEISEKSEIFDDQFSVERPDGSNFTLKIRSTKLEDSAMYFCASSELAFSYNEQFFGPGTRLTVL.

This rearrangement joins TRBV18 to TRBJ1-2; 11 bases fit TRBD1. Germline trimming cut 3 bases from V and 2 bases from J; bases unmatched to any gene: 5. The CDR3 has 16 amino acids. CDR1 and CDR2 (germline): KGHSH, LQKENI. The CDR3 sequence is CASSPMRDRGNYGYTF. The CDR3 DNA follows: TGTGCCAGCTCACCCATGAGGGACAGGGGGAACTATGGCTACACCTTC.

The chain is built from TRBV4-3 and TRBJ1-2, with no clear D. Germline V gene data show CDR1 as LGHNA and CDR2 as YSLEER. CDR3 length equals 17 residues. V was shortened by 0 bases and J by 7 bases, with 21 bases between the two germline ends. In DNA form, the CDR3 reads TGCGCCAGCAGCCAAGATTTAGCAGCCTCCCGGCGTAGTGGCTACACCTTC. Amino acid sequence: CASSQDLAASRRSGYTF.

CDR3 DNA sequence: TGTGCCACCAGCAGAGATCTAACTAGCGAGTACTTC. Translating gives CATSRDLTSEYF. This chain joins TRBV15 and TRBJ2-5, with 7 bases fitting TRBD2. The CDR3 contains 12 residues. Losses at the gene ends were 0 bases for V and 12 bases for J; bases not matched to a gene: 4. Per germline, CDR1 LNHNV and CDR2 YYDKDF (reference sequence).

The chain is built from TRBV28 and TRBJ2-7, with unresolved D. The V and J ends lost 4 bases and 9 bases respectively, with 10 bases between them. The CDR3 contains 11 residues. Germline assignment: CDR1 MDHEN and CDR2 SYDVKM. CDR3 DNA sequence: TGTGCCAGCAGTTATCCAACTGCGCAGTACTTC. This codes for CASSYPTAQYF.

CDR3 region: CSVLLYRADTQYF. DNA of the CDR3: TGCAGCGTGCTCCTATACAGGGCAGATACGCAGTATTTT. V gene TRBV29-1 combines with J gene TRBJ2-3; maybe TRBD1 (6 bases). The ends were cut back, 6 bases at V and 4 bases at J, with 14 bases in the middle. The CDR3 runs 13 residues. Germline assignment: CDR1 SQVTM and CDR2 ANQGSEA.

This clone was seen a handful of times. The chain uses TRBV4-3 and TRBJ2-4; 9 nucleotides match TRBD1. J was trimmed by 6 bases and V by 0 bases; bases with no gene match: 12. The germline CDR1 and CDR2 sequences are LGHNA and YSLEER. The length of the CDR3 is 18 residues. CDR3 loop: CASSQEWTGERRGNIQYF. CDR3 DNA: TGCGCCAGCAGCCAAGAGTGGACAGGGGAGCGTCGGGGAAACATTCAGTACTTC.

This clone was recorded once. V is TRBV4-3 and J is TRBJ2-2; 7 nucleotides line up with TRBD1. The CDR3 consists of 15 residues. CDR1 and CDR2 (germline): LGHNA, YSLEER. V was clipped by 5 bases and J by 4 bases; unmatched bases: 7. The CDR3 is CASSFGTEVTGELFF. CDR3 nucleotides: TGCGCCAGCAGCTTCGGGACAGAAGTCACCGGGGAGCTGTTTTTT.

This clone was recorded only once. The chain employs TRBV18 and TRBJ1-1; D might be TRBD1 (5 bases). Trimming took off 3 bases at V and 3 bases at J, with 8 bases between the two ends. This CDR3 has 13 amino acids. Germline V gene sequence: CDR1 KGHSH, CDR2 LQKENI. The CDR3 nucleotides read TGTGCCAGCTCACCCAGGGTTGACACTGAAGCTTTCTTT. Its translation: CASSPRVDTEAFF.

This clone was detected only a few times. The chain links TRBV19 to TRBJ1-5, with unresolved D. V was trimmed by 8 bases and J by 2 bases, leaving 10 bases between them. The CDR3 length is 13 residues. Looked up from germline, CDR1 is LNHDA and CDR2 is SQIVND (reference sequence). The DNA of the CDR3 is TGTGCCAGTTCAAGAGCGGGCAATCAGCCCCAGCATTTT. This codes for CASSRAGNQPQHF.

The J gene is TRBJ1-1, the V gene TRBV21-1. TRBV21-1 constitutes a pseudogene. The CDR3 length is 19 residues. CDR3: CASSKAGLGRRVGGTEAFF. CDR3 nucleotides: TGTGCCAGCAGCAAAGCGGGATTAGGAAGGAGGGTAGGAGGCACTGAAGCTTTCTTT.

This clone was picked up one time. The chain recombines TRBV6-5 with TRBJ2-1; D ambiguous. Germline CDR1 MNHEY, CDR2 SVGAGI. The CDR3 runs 12 residues. V lost 7 bases and J lost 7, with 11 bases in between. The CDR3 region has the DNA TGTGCCAGCAACGTAAGAGTAAATGAGCAGTTCTTC. Translation: CASNVRVNEQFF.

This clone was seen a handful of times. The CDR3 coding sequence is TGTGCCACAGGACAGGGCGGAAAAGGCTACACCTTC. The encoded protein is CATGQGGKGYTF. V usage is TRBV3-1 (or the pseudogene TRBV3-2) and J usage is TRBJ1-2, with TRBD1 identical over 8 bases. This CDR3 has 12 residues. J gave up 8 bases and V 10 bases, and 9 bases lay outside the gene matches. In germline, CDR1 is LGHDT, CDR2 YNNKEL (reference sequence).

This clone was counted only a few times. The chain couples TRBV10-3 to TRBJ2-5, with D unresolved. The length of the CDR3 is 12 residues. Germline assignment: CDR1 ENHRY and CDR2 SYGVKD. V was clipped by 0 bases and J by 5 bases, with 4 bases between them. CDR3 sequence: CAISESSETQYF. CDR3 coding DNA: TGTGCCATCAGTGAGTCTAGCGAGACCCAGTACTTC.

The chain links TRBV6-5 to TRBJ2-3, with TRBD1 matching over 10 bases. The CDR3 length is 14 residues. Germline CDR1 reads MNHEY; CDR2 reads SVGAGI. J lost 1 base, V lost 6 bases, and 1 base had no gene match. The DNA for the CDR3 is TGTGCCAGCAGCGGGACAGGGGGCACAGATACGCAGTATTTT. Encoded protein: CASSGTGGTDTQYF.

The chain combines TRBV9 with TRBJ2-2, with D tentatively TRBD2 (5 bases). The germline CDR1 and CDR2 sequences are SGDLS and YYNGEE. Trimming left V 3 bases short and J 6 bases short, with 12 bases between. The length of the CDR3 is 14 residues. This chain's CDR3 is CASSEGEGSGELFF. CDR3 bases: TGTGCCAGCAGCGAAGGAGAGGGTTCCGGGGAGCTGTTTTTT.

V gene TRBV6-2 or TRBV6-3 combines with J gene TRBJ1-2, with 7 bases aligning to TRBD1. With 5 bases clipped from V and 4 bases from J, the junction kept 7 bases outside the gene matches. The CDR3 has 14 residues. Germline values: CDR1 MNHEY, CDR2 SVGEGT. CDR3 amino acids: CASSQGQNGYGYTF. In DNA form, the CDR3 reads TGTGCCAGCAGTCAGGGACAGAATGGCTATGGCTACACCTTC.

The chain recombines TRBV3-1 (or the pseudogene TRBV3-2) with TRBJ2-7, with 8 positions matching TRBD2. The CDR3 runs 14 residues. CDR1 is LGHDT and CDR2 is YNNKEL in the germline V gene (reference sequence). Germline trimming cut 3 bases from V and 6 bases from J; bases unmatched to any gene: 7. The CDR3 DNA sequence: TGTGCCAGCAGCCACGGGGGGGTTGCGGGCGAGCAGTACTTC. This encodes CASSHGGVAGEQYF.